This T cell receptor (beta chain) comes out of a study of T cell responses to AZD1222 COVID-19 vaccine. Broader study findings: Spike-specific TCR breadth and depth went up after people got two AZD1222 doses. The donors showed a predominance of white British ancestry and of females, with possible underestimation of clonal diversity.

Generated by immunoSEQ multiplex PCR, the TCRdb table keeps only in-frame clones and is missing some. The table includes under 150,000 clones, roughly 90% detected once. Trimming removed 5 bases at V and 5 bases at J, with 18 bases between. Germline V lookup: CDR1 SGHRS, CDR2 YFSETQ. This CDR3 has 15 residues. To note about this clone: The antigen is not known.

This sequence originates from an adult who received the AZD1222 COVID-19 vaccine. V is TRBV5-1 and J is TRBJ2-3, with D unclear. Specimen: peripheral blood, collected 28 days after the second AZD1222 dose. The CDR3 sequence: CASRARSDREDTQYF. In nucleotides, the CDR3 is TGCGCCAGCAGGGCTAGATCGGATAGGGAAGATACGCAGTATTTT.